The source of this T cell receptor beta chain is a study of regulatory T cells in long-lasting Graves disease. Time point: persistent/refractory GD, antithyroid drugs over 5 years with positive TRAb. The TCR library was made from RNA that had been extracted from PBMCs in TRIzol. This clonotype was counted a few times. As yet, its antigen is unknown. Findings of the study overall: Accuracy could have been hurt by small sample size. Persistent patients shared some 2,500 public clonotypes among themselves. Newly diagnosed patients shared fewer, at approximately 970.

Germline V lookup: CDR1 LGHDT, CDR2 YNNKEL (reference sequence). Trimming stripped 1 base from V and 0 bases from J, with 6 bases between. There are 14 residues in the CDR3. Arm-PCR with iRepertoire HTBI primers amplified the CDR3 regions for these TCR beta libraries. TCRdb called the multiplex PCR reads again in MiXCR, with one record for every CDR3 protein. The data hold hundreds of thousands of distinct CDR3 sequences, with 20% observed a single time. This sample comprised peripheral blood mononuclear cells (PBMCs), obtained when the disease was refractory, from a patient treated with antithyroid drugs. The chain links TRBV3-1 to TRBJ1-1; no clear D gene. This TCR derives from a female donor with Graves disease. The CDR3 loop is CASSQAVMNTEAFF. CDR3 sequence (DNA): TGTGCCAGCAGCCAAGCAGTCATGAACACTGAAGCTTTCTTT.